This section outlines one TCR beta chain sequence together with its context. This entry is derived from a study of blood T cell repertoires in COVID-19. Study as a whole: Acute and convalescent COVID-19 specimens originated in the United States, Italy and Spain. Nucleic acid was either cDNA or gDNA, and it came from T cells, B-cell-depleted T cells, or PBMCs.

CDR1 SEHNR and CDR2 FQNEAQ come from the germline V gene (reference sequence). This CDR3 has 13 residues. V dropped 5 bases and J dropped 5; count of bases not matched to a gene: 5. Original processing notes: Researchers report that nucleated cell counts were estimated from reference gene primer amplification. Measured with immunoSEQ multiplex PCR; TCRdb has only the in-frame clones, and not every one. V and J calls and clone size come straight from that table; D and trimming were deduced from the DNA. Of about 140,000 clones listed, roughly three quarters are singletons. The chain joins TRBV7-9 to TRBJ1-2; 7 bases are a match to TRBD1. Sequenced: peripheral blood. This TCR was sampled from a man in his 60s with acute or convalescent COVID-19. The CDR3 protein is CASSPGQRYGYTF. The CDR3 DNA reads as TGTGCCAGCAGCCCGGGACAGCGGTATGGCTACACCTTC.